The following is a T cell receptor (beta chain) sequence with its context. Its antigen remains unidentified. The sample belongs to a study of OX40 agonist ivuxolimab in advanced cancers. Study details: Patients were treated with ivuxolimab, an agonistic anti-OX40 (CD134) antibody.

Study-level points and caveats: Dosing at 0.1 to 3.0 mg/kg was accompanied by clonal expansion of CD4+ and CD8+ blood T cells by week 6. There were also nonresponders showing low normalized T-cell clonal expansion.

Clones were read by immunoSEQ multiplex PCR, and TCRdb kept only the in-frame ones, dropping some. The sample carries 50,000 to 60,000 clones, 82% recorded once. The starting material was CD4+ or CD8+ T cells sorted from blood, obtained in a trial of the OX40 agonist ivuxolimab. The receptor comes from an adult with an advanced solid tumor such as melanoma, head and neck, liver or kidney cancer.

CDR3 region: CASSLSLIGGSEQYF. The CDR3 DNA follows: TGTGCCAGCAGCTTATCACTTATAGGGGGCTCCGAGCAGTACTTC. The rearrangement links TRBV11-3 to TRBJ2-7, with 7 bases matching TRBD1. The CDR3 totals 15 residues. V trimming: 2 bases; J trimming: 6 bases; junction bases outside the gene matches: 10. Germline V CDR1 and CDR2: SGHNT, YENEEA.